This T cell receptor beta chain originates from a study of T cells in localized non-small cell lung cancer. General study results and limits: Uninvolved adjacent lung showed the highest T cell clonality, exceeding tumor. Higher adjacent-lung clonality was associated with shorter survival. Only one tumor region was sequenced, so heterogeneity remains possible. Researchers found a median about 53 of the top 100 tumor clones in adjacent lung.

The V gene's germline CDR1 is SGDLS and CDR2 YYNGEE. The V end was cut by 0 bases, the J end by 7 bases, with 13 bases between. This CDR3 region has 14 residues. Worth noting for this clone: Antigen: not known.

This table comes from immunoSEQ multiplex PCR, and its TCRdb copy is limited to in-frame clones, with some not included. The table records around 25,000 clones, roughly 90% of them present only once. The gene calls are TRBV9 and TRBJ1-1; D is perhaps TRBD1 (5 bases). The sample was peripheral blood, taken before any cancer treatment. This clonotype was obtained from an older female donor with stage I lung adenocarcinoma. CDR3 protein: CASSVDVFGGEAFF. The DNA for the CDR3 is TGTGCCAGCAGCGTAGACGTTTTCGGGGGTGAAGCTTTCTTT.